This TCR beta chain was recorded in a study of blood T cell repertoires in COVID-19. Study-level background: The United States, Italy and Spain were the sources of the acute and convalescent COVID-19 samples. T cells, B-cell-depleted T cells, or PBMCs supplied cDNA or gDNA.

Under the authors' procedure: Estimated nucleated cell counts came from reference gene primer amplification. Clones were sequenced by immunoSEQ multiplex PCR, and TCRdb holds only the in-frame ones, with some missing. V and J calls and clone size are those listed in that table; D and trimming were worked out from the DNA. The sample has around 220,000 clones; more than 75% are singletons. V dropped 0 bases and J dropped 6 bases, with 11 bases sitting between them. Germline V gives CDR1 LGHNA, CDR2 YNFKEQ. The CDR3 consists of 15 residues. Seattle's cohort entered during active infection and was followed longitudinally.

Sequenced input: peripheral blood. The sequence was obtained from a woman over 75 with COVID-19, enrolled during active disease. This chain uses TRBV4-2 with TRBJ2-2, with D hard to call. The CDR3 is CASSQERTFSGELFF. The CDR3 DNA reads TGTGCCAGCAGCCAAGAGCGCACCTTCTCCGGGGAGCTGTTTTTT.